Below, 2 T cell receptor beta chains from the same sample are listed, as sequenced in a study of blood T cell repertoires in COVID-19. Method: immunoSEQ multiplex PCR; TCRdb's copy keeps in-frame clones and lacks some. This table holds about 73,000 clones, approximately 80% found once. The sequenced material came from peripheral blood. All receptors derive from a man of 80 years or more with active or convalescent COVID-19.

The rearrangement links TRBV2 to TRBJ1-5; possible D gene TRBD1, 5 bases. Germline CDR1 and CDR2: SNHLY and FYNNEI. The CDR3 extends over 14 amino acids. V was shortened by 6 bases and J by 4 bases, with 13 bases between the two germline ends. The CDR3 reads CASRPPGMNQPQHF. Written as DNA, the CDR3 is TGTGCCAGCAGACCCCCAGGGATGAATCAGCCCCAGCATTTT.

The chain combines TRBV5-4 with TRBJ2-2; no clear D. This CDR3 region has 15 residues. CDR1 is SGHNT, CDR2 YYREEE, per germline (reference sequence). V was trimmed by 4 bases and J by 4 bases, leaving 14 bases between them. The chain's CDR3 is CASSPRLVATGELFF. CDR3 DNA: TGTGCCAGCAGCCCAAGACTGGTCGCCACCGGGGAGCTGTTTTTT.